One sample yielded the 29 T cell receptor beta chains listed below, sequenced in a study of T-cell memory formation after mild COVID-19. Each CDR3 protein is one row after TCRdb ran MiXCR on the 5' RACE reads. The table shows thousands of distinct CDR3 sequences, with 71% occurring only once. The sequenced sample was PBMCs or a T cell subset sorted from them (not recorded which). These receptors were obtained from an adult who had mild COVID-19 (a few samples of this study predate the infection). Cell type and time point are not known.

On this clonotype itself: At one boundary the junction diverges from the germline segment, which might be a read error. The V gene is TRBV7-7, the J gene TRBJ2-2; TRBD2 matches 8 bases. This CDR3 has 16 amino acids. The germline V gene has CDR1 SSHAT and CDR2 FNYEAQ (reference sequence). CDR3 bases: TGTGCTAGCAGCTTAGCGGGGTCAGAGAACACCGGGGAGCTGTTTTTT. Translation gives CASSLAGSENTGELFF.

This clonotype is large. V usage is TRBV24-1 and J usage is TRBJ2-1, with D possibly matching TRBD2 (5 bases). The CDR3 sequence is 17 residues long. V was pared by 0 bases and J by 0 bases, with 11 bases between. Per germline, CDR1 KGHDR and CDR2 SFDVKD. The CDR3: CATSDLREGRSYNEQFF. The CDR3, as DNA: TGTGCCACCAGTGATTTGCGGGAAGGGCGCTCCTACAATGAGCAGTTCTTC.

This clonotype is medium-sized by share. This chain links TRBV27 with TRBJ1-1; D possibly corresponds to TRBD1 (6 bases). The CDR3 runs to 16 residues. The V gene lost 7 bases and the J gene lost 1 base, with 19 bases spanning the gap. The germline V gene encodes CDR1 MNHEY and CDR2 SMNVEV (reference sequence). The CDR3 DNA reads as TGTGCCAGCACCCCTTCGGCAGGGACACCGAACACTGAAGCTTTCTTT. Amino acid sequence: CASTPSAGTPNTEAFF.

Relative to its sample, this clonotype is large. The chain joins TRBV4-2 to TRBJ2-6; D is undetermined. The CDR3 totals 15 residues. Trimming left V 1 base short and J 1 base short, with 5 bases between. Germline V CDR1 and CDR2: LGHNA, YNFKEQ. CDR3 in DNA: TGTGCCAGCAGCCAAGTTCAGTCTGGGGCCAACGTCCTGACTTTC. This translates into CASSQVQSGANVLTF.

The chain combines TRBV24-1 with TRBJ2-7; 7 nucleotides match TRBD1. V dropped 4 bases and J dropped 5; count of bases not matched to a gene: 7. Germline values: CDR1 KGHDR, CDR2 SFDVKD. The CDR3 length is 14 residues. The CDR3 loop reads CATSDGQVGNEQYF. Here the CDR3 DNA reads TGTGCCACCAGTGACGGACAGGTAGGCAACGAGCAGTACTTC.

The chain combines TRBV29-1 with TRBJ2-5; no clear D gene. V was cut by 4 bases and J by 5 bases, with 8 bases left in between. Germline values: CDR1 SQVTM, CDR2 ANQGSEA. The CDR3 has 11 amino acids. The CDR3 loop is CSVGPHETQYF. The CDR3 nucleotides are TGCAGCGTTGGCCCTCACGAGACCCAGTACTTC. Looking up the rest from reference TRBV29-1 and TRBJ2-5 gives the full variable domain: SAVISQKPSRDICQRGTSLTIQCQVDSQVTMMFWYRQQPGQSLTLIATANQGSEATYESGFVIDKFPISRPNLTFSTLTVSNMSPEDSSIYLCSVGPHETQYFGPGTRLLVL.

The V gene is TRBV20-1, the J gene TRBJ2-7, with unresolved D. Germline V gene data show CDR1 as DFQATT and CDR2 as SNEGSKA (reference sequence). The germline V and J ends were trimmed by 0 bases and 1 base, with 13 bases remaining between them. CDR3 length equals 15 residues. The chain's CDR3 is CSARDHSGSSYEQYF. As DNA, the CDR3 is TGCAGTGCTAGAGATCACTCCGGATCTTCCTACGAGCAGTACTTC.

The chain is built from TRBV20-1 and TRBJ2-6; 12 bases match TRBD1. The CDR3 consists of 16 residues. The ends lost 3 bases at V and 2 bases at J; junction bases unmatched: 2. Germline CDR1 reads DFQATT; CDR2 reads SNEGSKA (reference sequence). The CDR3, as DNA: TGCAGTGCTAGGGGGACAGGGGGCCCTGGGGCCAACGTCCTGACTTTC. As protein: CSARGTGGPGANVLTF.

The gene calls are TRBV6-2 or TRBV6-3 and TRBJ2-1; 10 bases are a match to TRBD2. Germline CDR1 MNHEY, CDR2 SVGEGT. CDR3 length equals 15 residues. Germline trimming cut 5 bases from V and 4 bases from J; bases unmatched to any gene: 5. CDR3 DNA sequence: TGTGCCAGCAGTGACAGCGGGGGGGGTTACAATGAGCAGTTCTTC. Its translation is CASSDSGGGYNEQFF.

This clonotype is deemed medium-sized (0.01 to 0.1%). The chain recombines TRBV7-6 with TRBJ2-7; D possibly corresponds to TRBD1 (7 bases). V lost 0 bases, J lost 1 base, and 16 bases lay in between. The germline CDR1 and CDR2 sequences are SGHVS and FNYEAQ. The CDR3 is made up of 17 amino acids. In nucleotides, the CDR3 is TGTGCCAGCAGCTTAGCAAAGGAGGGGGCAAGGTCCTACGAGCAGTACTTC. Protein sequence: CASSLAKEGARSYEQYF.

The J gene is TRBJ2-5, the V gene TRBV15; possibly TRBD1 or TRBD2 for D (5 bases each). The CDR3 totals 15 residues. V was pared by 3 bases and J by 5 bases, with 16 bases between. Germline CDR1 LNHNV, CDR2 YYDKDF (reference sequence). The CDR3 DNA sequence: TGTGCCACCAGCAGCGACAGTCCCAGAGGGGAGACCCAGTACTTC. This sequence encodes CATSSDSPRGETQYF. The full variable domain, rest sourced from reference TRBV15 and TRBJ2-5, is DAMVIQNPRYQVTQFGKPVTLSCSQTLNHNVMYWYQQKSSQAPKLLFHYYDKDFNNEADTPDNFQSRRPNTSFCFLDIRSPGLGDTAMYLCATSSDSPRGETQYFGPGTRLLVL.

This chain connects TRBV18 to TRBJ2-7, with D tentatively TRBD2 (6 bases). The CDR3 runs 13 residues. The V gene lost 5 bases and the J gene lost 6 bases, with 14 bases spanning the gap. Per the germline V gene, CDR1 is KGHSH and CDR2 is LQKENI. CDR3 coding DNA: TGTGCCAGCTCAGGAGGGAGCGGTGCCGAGCAGTACTTC. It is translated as CASSGGSGAEQYF. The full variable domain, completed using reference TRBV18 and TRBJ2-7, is NAGVMQNPRHLVRRRGQEARLRCSPMKGHSHVYWYRQLPEEGLKFMVYLQKENIIDESGMPKERFSAEFPKEGPSILRIQQVVRGDSAAYFCASSGGSGAEQYFGPGTRLTVT.

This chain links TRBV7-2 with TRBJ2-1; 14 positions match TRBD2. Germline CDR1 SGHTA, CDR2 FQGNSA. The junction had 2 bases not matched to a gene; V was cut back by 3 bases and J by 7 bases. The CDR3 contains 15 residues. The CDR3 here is CASSFGLAGGNEQFF. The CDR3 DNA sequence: TGTGCCAGCAGCTTCGGACTAGCGGGGGGTAATGAGCAGTTCTTC.

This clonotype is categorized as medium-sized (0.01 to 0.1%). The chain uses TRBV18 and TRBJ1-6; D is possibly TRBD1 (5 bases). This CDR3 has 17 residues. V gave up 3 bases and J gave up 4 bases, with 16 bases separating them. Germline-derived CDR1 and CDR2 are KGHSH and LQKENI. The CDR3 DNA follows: TGTGCCAGCTCACCGGGGAGAAGGGGTCAGTATAATTCACCCCTCCACTTT. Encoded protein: CASSPGRRGQYNSPLHF.

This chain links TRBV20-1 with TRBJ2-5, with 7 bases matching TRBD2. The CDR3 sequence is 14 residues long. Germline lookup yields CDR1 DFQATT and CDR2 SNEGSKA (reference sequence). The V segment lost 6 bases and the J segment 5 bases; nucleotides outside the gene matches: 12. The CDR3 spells CSALTLVSGETQYF. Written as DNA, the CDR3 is TGCAGTGCCCTCACGCTTGTTAGCGGGGAGACCCAGTACTTC.

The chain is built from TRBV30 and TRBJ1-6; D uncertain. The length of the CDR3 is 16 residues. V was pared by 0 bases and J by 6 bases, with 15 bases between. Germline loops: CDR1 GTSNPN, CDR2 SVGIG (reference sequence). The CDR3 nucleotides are TGTGCCTGGAGTGTAAGAGTAGGTTCTCGTAATTCACCCCTCCACTTT. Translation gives CAWSVRVGSRNSPLHF.

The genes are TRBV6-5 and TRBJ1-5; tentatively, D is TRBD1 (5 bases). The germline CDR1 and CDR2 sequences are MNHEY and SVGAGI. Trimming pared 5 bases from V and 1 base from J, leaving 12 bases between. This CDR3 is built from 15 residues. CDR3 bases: TGTGCCAGCAGTCCCTCGTGGGACAGCAATCAGCCCCAGCATTTT. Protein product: CASSPSWDSNQPQHF.

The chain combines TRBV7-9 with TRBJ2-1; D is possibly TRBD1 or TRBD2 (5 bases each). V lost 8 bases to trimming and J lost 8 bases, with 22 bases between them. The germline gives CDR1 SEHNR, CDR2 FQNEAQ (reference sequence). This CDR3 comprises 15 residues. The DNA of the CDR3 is TGTGCCAGCGATGCTTATACAGACCGGGGCGATGAGCAGTTCTTC. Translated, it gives CASDAYTDRGDEQFF.

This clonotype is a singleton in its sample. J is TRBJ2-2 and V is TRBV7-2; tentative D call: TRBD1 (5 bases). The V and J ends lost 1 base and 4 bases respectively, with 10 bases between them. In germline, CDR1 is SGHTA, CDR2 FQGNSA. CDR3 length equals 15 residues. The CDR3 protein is CASSLDRLRTGELFF. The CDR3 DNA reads TGTGCCAGCAGCTTAGACAGGTTACGCACCGGGGAGCTGTTTTTT.

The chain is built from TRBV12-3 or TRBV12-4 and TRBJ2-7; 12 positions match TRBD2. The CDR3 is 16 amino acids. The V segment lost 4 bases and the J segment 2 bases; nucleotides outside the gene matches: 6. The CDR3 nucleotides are TGTGCCAGCAGTTCCTTGGGACTAGCGGGCCCCTACGAGCAGTACTTC. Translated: CASSSLGLAGPYEQYF.

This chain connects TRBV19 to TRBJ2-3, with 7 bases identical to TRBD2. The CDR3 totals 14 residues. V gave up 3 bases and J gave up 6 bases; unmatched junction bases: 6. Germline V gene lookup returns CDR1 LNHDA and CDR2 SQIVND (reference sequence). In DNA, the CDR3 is TGTGCCAGTAGTATCCTACTCGGGGGGGATACGCAGTATTTT. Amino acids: CASSILLGGDTQYF.

Here the CDR3 DNA reads TGTGCCAGCAGTCCCTTCCGACGAGCGGCGGGGAGAAATTCACCCCTCCACTTT. Encoded protein: CASSPFRRAAGRNSPLHF. This chain connects TRBV12-3 or TRBV12-4 to TRBJ1-6; D gene ambiguous. This CDR3 comprises 18 residues. V gave up 5 bases and J gave up 7 bases, with 24 bases separating them.

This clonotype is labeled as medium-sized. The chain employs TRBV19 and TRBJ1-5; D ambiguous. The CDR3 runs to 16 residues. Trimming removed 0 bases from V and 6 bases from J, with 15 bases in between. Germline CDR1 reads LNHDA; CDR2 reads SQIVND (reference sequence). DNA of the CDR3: TGTGCCAGTAGTATAGAAACGACAAGGGTCGGTCAGCCCCAGCATTTT. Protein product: CASSIETTRVGQPQHF.

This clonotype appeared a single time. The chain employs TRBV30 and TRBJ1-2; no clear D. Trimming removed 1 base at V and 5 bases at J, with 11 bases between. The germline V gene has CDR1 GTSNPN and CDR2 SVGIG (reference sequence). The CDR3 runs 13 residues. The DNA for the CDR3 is TGTGCCTGGAGTGCCCAATTCTCGTATGGCTACACCTTC. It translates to CAWSAQFSYGYTF.

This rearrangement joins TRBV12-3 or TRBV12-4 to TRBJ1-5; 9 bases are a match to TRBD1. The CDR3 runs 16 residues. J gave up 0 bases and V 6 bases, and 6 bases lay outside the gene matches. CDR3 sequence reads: CASSWTGAHSNQPQHF. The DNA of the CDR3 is TGTGCCAGCAGCTGGACAGGGGCGCATAGCAATCAGCCCCAGCATTTT.

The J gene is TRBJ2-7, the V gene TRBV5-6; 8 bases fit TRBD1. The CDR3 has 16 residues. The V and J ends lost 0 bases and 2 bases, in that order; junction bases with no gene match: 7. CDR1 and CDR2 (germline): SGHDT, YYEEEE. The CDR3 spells CASSLAGQGIPYEQYF. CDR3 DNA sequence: TGTGCCAGCAGCTTGGCCGGACAGGGTATCCCCTACGAGCAGTACTTC.

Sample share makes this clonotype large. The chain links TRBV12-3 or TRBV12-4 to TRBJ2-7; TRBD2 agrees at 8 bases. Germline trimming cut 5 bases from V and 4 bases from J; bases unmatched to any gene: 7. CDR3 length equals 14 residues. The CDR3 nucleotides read TGTGCCAGCAGTAAGAGGGTAGCGGGGTACGAGCAGTACTTC. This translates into CASSKRVAGYEQYF.

The CDR3 loop reads CASSPQTGTDPYNEQFF. For the CDR3, the DNA is TGTGCCAGCTCACCTCAGACCGGGACGGATCCCTACAATGAGCAGTTCTTC. The chain has TRBV18 and TRBJ2-1; D might be TRBD1 or TRBD2, each matching 5 bases. This CDR3 contains 17 residues. CDR1 is KGHSH and CDR2 is LQKENI in the germline V gene. Trimming removed 3 bases from V and 2 bases from J, with 17 bases in between.

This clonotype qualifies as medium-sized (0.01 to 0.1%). The CDR3 DNA sequence: TGTGCCAGCAGCCACGGCCTAGCGGGAGGGCCAGGCTACGAGCAGTACTTC. It codes for CASSHGLAGGPGYEQYF. J is TRBJ2-7 and V is TRBV11-3; 12 bases align to TRBD2. CDR1 and CDR2 from the germline V gene are SGHNT and YENEEA. With 5 bases clipped from V and 3 bases from J, the junction kept 11 bases outside the gene matches. This CDR3 is 17 amino acids long.